This T cell receptor (beta chain) was identified during a study of blood T cell repertoires in COVID-19. Trimming left V 1 base short and J 0 bases short, with 10 bases between. The CDR3 loop spans 16 amino acids. The V gene's germline CDR1 is SEHNR and CDR2 FQNEAQ (reference sequence). Measured with immunoSEQ multiplex PCR; TCRdb has only the in-frame clones, and not every one. The sample lists about 300,000 clones; over 75% were seen once. All enrollees were roughly 18 to 90 years old and from 20 to 30 US areas. Which cohort a participant joined came from the clinical history participants gave. This receptor was taken from a woman aged 18-29 years who had recovered from COVID-19. Source material: PBMCs or T cells enriched from blood (not recorded which). The chain couples TRBV7-9 to TRBJ2-4, with a weak D call TRBD2 (5 bases). The CDR3 loop reads CASSLGGMGAKNIQYF. The DNA for the CDR3 is TGTGCCAGCAGCTTAGGAGGGATGGGAGCCAAAAACATTCAGTACTTC.